The source of this T cell receptor (beta chain) is a study of regulatory T cells in long-lasting Graves disease. Findings of the study overall: Persistent cases of Graves' showed reduced TCR diversity relative to newly diagnosed patients. Those with persistent disease had in common more public clonotypes (2,741) than new patients (about 970).

This clonotype was picked up one time. The target antigen is unknown. Time point indicated: newly diagnosed GD, antithyroid drugs for less than 3 months. The TCR library was made from RNA extracted from PBMCs. It was by American Thyroid Association guidelines that Graves' disease was diagnosed. CDR3-region Arm-PCR and iRepertoire HTBI primers produced the TCR beta libraries. TCRdb processed the multiplex PCR reads anew with MiXCR; each CDR3 protein has one entry. This repertoire shows hundreds of thousands of distinct CDR3 sequences, about 15% found once; its top ten account for 15% to 20%. The CDR3 consists of 15 residues. The V end was cut by 6 bases, the J end by 4 bases, with 19 bases between. From germline, CDR1 is SGHNT and CDR2 YENEEA. The same data also contributed to another study, on T cells in Graves' hyperthyroidism and ophthalmopathy. This second study says: On the basis of clinical symptoms, serum thyroxine and TRAb, thyroid ultrasound and orbital computed tomography, diagnoses were made.

The chain combines TRBV11-3 with TRBJ2-7; D is uncertain. Sequencing was performed on peripheral blood mononuclear cells (PBMCs), taken at new diagnosis, from a patient treated with antithyroid drugs. This TCR derives from a woman aged 30 to 39 with Graves disease. CDR3 sequence (DNA): TGTGCCAGCAGTATAGGCCGCGGAGCGCTTTACGAGCAGTACTTC. Its protein is CASSIGRGALYEQYF.